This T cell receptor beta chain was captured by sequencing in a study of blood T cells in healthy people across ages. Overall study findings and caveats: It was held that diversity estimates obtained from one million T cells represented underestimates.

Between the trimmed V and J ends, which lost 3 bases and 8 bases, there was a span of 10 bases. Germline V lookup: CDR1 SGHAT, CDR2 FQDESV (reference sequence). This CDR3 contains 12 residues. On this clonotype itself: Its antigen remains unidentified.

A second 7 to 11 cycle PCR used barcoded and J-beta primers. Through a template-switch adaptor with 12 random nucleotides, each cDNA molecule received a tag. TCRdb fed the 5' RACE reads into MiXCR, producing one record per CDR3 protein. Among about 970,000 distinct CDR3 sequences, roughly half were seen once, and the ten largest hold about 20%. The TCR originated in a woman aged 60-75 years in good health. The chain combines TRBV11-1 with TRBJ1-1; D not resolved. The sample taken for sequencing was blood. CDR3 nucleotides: TGTGCCAGCAGCTTCTGGGGAAAAGAAGCTTTCTTT. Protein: CASSFWGKEAFF.